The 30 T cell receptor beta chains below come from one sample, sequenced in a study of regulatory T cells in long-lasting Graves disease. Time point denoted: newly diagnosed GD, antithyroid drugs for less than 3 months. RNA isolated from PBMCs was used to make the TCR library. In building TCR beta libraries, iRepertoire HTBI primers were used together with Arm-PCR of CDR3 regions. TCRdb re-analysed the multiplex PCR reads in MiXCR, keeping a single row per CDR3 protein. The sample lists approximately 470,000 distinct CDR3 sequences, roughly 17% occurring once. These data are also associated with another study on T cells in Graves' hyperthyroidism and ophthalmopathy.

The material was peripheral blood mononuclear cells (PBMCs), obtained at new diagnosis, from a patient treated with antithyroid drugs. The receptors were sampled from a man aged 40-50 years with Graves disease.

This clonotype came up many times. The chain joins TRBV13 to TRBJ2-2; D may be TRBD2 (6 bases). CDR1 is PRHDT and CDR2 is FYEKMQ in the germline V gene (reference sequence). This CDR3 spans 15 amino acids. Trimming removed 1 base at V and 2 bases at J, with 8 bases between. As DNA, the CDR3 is TGTGCCAGCAGCTTAGCGGGGGTCAACACCGGGGAGCTGTTTTTT. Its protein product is CASSLAGVNTGELFF.

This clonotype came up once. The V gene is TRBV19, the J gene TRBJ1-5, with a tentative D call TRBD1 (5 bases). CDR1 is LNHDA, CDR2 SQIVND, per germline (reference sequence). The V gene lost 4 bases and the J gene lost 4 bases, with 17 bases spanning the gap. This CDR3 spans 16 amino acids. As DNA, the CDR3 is TGTGCCAGTAGTACAATCGGACACTCTCAAAATCAGCCCCAGCATTTT. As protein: CASSTIGHSQNQPQHF.

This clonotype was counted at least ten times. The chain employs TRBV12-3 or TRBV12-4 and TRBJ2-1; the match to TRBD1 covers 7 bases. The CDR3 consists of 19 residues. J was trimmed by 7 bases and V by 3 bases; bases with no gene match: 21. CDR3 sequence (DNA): TGTGCCAGCAGTTTTAGAACCCCCTGGACAGGTTACAGTGGGAATGAGCAGTTCTTC. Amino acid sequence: CASSFRTPWTGYSGNEQFF.

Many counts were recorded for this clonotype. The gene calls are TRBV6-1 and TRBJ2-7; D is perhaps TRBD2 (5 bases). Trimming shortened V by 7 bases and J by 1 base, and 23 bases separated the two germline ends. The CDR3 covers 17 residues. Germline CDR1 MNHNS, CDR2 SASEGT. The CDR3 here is CASKRAQLEIGSYEQYF. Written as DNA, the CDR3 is TGTGCCAGCAAGAGGGCACAGTTAGAAATAGGGTCCTACGAGCAGTACTTC.

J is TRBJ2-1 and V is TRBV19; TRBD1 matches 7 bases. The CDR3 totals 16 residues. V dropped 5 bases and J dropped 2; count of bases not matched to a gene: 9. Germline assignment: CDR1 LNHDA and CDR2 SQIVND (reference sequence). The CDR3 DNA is TGTGCCAGTAGTCGGGACCGGGACAGCCCCTACAATGAGCAGTTCTTC. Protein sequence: CASSRDRDSPYNEQFF.

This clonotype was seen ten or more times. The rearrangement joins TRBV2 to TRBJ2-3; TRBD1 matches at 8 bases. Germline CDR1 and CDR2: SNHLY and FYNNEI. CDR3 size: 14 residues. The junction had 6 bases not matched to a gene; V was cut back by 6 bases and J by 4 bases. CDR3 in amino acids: CASSLRGPADTQYF. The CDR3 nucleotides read TGTGCCAGCAGCCTCAGGGGGCCCGCAGATACGCAGTATTTT. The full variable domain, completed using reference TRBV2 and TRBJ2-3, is EPEVTQTPSHQVTQMGQEVILRCVPISNHLYFYWYRQILGQKVEFLVSFYNNEISEKSEIFDDQFSVERPDGSNFTLKIRSTKLEDSAMYFCASSLRGPADTQYFGPGTRLTVL.

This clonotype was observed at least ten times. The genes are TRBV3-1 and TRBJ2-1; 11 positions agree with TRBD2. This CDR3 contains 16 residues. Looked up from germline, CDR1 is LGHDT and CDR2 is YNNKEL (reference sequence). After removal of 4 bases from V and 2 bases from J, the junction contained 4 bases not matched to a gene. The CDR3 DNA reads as TGTGCCAGCAGCCGCCGACTAGCGGGAACCTACAATGAGCAGTTCTTC. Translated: CASSRRLAGTYNEQFF.

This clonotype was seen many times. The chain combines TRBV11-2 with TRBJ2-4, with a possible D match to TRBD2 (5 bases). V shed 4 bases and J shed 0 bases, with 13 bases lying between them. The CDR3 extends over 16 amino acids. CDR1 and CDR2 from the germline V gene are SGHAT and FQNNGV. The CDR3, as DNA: TGTGCCAGCAGCTCAGATACGGGATTAGCCAAAAACATTCAGTACTTC. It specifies CASSSDTGLAKNIQYF.

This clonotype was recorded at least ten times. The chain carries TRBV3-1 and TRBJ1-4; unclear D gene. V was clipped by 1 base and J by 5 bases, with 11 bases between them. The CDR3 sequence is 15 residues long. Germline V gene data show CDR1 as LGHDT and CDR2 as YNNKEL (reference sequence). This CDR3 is CASSQAELPNEKLFF. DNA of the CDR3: TGTGCCAGCAGCCAAGCGGAACTTCCGAATGAAAAACTGTTTTTT.

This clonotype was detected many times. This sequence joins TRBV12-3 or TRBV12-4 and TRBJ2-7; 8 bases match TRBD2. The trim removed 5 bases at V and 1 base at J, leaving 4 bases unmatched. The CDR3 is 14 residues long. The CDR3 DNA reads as TGTGCCAGCAGTACCAGCGGGAGATCCTACGAGCAGTACTTC. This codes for CASSTSGRSYEQYF.

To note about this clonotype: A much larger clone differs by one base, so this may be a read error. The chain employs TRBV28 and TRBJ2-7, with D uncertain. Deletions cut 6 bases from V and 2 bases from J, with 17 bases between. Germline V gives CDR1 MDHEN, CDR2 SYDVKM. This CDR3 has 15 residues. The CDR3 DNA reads TGTGCCAGCAGCCCAGGAGTTGCGTCCCCCTACGAGCAGTACTTC. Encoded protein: CASSPGVASPYEQYF. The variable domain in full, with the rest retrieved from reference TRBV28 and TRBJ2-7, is DVKVTQSSRYLVKRTGEKVFLECVQDMDHENMFWYRQDPGLGLRLIYFSYDVKMKEKGDIPEGYSVSREKKERFSLILESASTNQTSMYLCASSPGVASPYEQYFGPGTRLTVT.

The DNA for the CDR3 is TGCAGTGCTAGTTTACAGGGATCCTACGCTTTCTTT. Amino acid sequence: CSASLQGSYAFF. This sequence joins TRBV20-1 and TRBJ1-1; D possibly corresponds to TRBD1 (6 bases). The CDR3 extends over 12 amino acids. CDR1 is DFQATT and CDR2 is SNEGSKA in the germline V gene (reference sequence). V lost 3 bases, J lost 11 bases, and 16 bases lay in between.

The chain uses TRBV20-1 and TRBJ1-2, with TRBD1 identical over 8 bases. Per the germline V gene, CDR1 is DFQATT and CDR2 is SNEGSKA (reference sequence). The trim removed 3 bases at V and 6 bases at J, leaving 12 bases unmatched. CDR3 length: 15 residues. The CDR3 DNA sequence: TGCAGTGCTAGCTCGTTCAGGGGGCTGGGGGATGGCTACACCTTC. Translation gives CSASSFRGLGDGYTF.

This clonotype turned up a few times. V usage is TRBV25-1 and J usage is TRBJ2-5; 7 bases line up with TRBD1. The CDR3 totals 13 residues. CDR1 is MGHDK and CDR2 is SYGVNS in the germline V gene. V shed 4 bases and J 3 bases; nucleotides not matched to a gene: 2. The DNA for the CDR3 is TGTGCCAGCAGTGTCGGACAGGAAGAGACCCAGTACTTC. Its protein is CASSVGQEETQYF. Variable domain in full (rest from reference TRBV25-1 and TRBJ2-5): EADIYQTPRYLVIGTGKKITLECSQTMGHDKMYWYQQDPGMELHLIHYSYGVNSTEKGDLSSESTVSRIRTEHFPLTLESARPSHTSQYLCASSVGQEETQYFGPGTRLLVL.

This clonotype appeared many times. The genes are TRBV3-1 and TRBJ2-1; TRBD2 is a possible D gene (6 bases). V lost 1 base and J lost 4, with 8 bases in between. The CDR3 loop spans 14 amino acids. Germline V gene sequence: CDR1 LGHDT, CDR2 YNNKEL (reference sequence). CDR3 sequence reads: CASSQGSGYNEQFF. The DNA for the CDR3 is TGTGCCAGCAGCCAAGGTAGCGGATACAATGAGCAGTTCTTC.

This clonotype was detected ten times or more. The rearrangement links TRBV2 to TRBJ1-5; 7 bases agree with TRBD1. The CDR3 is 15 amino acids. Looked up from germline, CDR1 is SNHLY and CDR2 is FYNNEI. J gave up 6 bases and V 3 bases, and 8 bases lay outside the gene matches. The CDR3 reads CASSEFKGGVQPQHF. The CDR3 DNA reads TGTGCCAGCAGTGAGTTCAAAGGGGGCGTTCAGCCCCAGCATTTT.

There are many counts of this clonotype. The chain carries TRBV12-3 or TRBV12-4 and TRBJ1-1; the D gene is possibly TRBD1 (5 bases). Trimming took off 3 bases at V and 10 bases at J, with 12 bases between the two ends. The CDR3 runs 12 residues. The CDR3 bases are TGTGCCAGCAGTTTCCGGGGGAAAGGAGCTTTCTTT. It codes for CASSFRGKGAFF.

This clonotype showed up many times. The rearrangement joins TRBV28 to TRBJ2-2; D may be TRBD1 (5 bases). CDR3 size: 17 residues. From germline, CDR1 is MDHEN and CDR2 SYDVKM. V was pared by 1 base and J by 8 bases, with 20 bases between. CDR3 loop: CASSLLLLAGWRGELFF. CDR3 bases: TGTGCCAGCAGTTTATTACTTTTGGCAGGGTGGAGAGGGGAGCTGTTTTTT.

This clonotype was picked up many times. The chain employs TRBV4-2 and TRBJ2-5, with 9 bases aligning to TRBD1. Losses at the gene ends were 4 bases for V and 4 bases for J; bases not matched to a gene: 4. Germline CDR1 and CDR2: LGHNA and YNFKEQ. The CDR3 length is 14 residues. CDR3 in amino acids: CASSPGTGPETQYF. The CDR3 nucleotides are TGTGCCAGCAGCCCAGGGACAGGGCCAGAGACCCAGTACTTC.

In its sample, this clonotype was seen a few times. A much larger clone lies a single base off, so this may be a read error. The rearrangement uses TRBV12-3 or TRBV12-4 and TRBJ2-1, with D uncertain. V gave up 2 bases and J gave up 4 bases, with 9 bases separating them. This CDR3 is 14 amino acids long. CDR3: CASSLRARYNEQFF. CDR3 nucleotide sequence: TGTGCCAGCAGTTTAAGGGCCCGATACAATGAGCAGTTCTTC.

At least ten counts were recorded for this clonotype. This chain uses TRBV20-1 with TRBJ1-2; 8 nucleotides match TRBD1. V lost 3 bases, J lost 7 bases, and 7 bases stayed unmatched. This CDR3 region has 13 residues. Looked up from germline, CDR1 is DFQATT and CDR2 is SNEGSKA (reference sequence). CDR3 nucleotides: TGCAGTGCTAGGCTTCAGGGGGCGGGTGGCTACACCTTC. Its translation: CSARLQGAGGYTF.

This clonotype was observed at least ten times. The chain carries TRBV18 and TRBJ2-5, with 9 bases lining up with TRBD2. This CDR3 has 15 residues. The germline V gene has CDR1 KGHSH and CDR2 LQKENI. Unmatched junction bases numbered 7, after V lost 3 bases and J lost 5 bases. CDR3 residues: CASSPIAGEWETQYF. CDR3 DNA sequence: TGTGCCAGCTCACCGATAGCGGGAGAGTGGGAGACCCAGTACTTC.

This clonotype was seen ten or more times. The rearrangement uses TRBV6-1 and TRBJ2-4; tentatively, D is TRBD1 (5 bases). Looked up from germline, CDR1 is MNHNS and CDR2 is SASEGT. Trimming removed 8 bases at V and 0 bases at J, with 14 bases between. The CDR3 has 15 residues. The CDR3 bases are TGTGCCAGCCAGACAGACCCTATAGCCAAAAACATTCAGTACTTC. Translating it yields CASQTDPIAKNIQYF.

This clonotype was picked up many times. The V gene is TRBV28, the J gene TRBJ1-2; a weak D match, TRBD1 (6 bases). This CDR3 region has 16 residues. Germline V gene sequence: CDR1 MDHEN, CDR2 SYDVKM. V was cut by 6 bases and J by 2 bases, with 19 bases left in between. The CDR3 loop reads CASSRGGGGVNYGYTF. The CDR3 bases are TGTGCCAGCAGCCGAGGGGGGGGGGGCGTAAACTATGGCTACACCTTC.

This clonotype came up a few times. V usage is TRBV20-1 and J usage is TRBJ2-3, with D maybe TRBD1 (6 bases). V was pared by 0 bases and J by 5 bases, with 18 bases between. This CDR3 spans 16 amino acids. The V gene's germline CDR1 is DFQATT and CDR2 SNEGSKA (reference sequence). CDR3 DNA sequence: TGCAGTGCTAGAGATCGCGGCAGGGGAATAGGAGATACGCAGTATTTT. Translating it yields CSARDRGRGIGDTQYF.

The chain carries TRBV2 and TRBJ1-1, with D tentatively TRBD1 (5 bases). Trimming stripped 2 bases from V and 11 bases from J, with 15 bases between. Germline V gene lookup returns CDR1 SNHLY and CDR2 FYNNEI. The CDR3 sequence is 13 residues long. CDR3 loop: CASSERDFVGAFF. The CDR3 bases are TGTGCCAGCAGTGAACGGGACTTCGTAGGGGCTTTCTTT. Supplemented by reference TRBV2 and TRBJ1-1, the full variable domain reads EPEVTQTPSHQVTQMGQEVILRCVPISNHLYFYWYRQILGQKVEFLVSFYNNEISEKSEIFDDQFSVERPDGSNFTLKIRSTKLEDSAMYFCASSERDFVGAFFGQGTRLTVV.

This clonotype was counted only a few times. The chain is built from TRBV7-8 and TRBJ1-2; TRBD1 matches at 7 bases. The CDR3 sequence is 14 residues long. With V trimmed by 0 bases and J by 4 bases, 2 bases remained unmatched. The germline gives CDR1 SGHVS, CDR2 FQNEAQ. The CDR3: CASSLAGQSYGYTF. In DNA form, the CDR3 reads TGTGCCAGCAGCTTAGCGGGACAGAGCTATGGCTACACCTTC.

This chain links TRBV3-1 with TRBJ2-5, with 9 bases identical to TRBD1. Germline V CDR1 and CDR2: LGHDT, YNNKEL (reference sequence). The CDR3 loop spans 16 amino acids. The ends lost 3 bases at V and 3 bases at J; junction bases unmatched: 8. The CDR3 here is CASSHLGQGREETQYF. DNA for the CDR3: TGTGCCAGCAGCCATTTAGGACAGGGGAGGGAAGAGACCCAGTACTTC.

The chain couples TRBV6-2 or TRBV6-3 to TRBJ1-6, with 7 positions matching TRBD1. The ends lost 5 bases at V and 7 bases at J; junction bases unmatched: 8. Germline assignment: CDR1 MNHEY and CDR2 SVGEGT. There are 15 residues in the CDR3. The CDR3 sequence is CASSPRQGWNSPLHF. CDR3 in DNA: TGTGCCAGCAGTCCTAGACAGGGTTGGAATTCACCCCTCCACTTT.

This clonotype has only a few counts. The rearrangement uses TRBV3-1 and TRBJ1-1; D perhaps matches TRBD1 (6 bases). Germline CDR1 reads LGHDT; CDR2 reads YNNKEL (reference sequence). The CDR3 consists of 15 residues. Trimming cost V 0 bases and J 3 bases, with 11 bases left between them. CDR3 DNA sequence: TGTGCCAGCAGCCAAGAGCGGACAGCTTACACTGAAGCTTTCTTT. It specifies CASSQERTAYTEAFF.